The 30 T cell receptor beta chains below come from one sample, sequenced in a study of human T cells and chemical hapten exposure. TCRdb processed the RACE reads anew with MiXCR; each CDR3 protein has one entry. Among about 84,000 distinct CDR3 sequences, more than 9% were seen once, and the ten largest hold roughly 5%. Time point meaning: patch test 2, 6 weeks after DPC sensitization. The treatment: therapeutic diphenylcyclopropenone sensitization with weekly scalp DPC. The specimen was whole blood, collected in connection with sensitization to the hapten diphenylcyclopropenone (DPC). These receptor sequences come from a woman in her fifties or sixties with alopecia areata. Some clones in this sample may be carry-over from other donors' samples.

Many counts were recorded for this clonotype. DNA of the CDR3: TGCAGTGCTAGTGAGGCGGGAGGCGCCCACCACCGGCGAGAGACCCAGTACTTC. It yields the protein CSASEAGGAHHRRETQYF. This chain joins TRBV20-1 and TRBJ2-5; 8 nucleotides line up with TRBD2. CDR1 and CDR2 (germline): DFQATT, SNEGSKA (reference sequence). The CDR3 spans 18 residues. J was trimmed by 4 bases and V by 3 bases; bases with no gene match: 19.

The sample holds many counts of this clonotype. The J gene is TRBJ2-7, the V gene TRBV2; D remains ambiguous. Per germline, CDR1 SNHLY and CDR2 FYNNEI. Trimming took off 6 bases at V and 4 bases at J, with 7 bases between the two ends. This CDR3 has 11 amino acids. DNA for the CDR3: TGTGCCAGCAGCGGCGAGTACGAGCAGTACTTC. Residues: CASSGEYEQYF.

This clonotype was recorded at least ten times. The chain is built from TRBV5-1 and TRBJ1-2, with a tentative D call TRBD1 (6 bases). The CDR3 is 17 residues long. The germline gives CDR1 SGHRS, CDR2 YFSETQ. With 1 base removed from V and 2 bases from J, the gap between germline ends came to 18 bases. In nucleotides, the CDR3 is TGCGCCAGCAGCTTGTCGTTCGGGGGCAGCGCCAACTATGGCTACACCTTC. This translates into CASSLSFGGSANYGYTF.

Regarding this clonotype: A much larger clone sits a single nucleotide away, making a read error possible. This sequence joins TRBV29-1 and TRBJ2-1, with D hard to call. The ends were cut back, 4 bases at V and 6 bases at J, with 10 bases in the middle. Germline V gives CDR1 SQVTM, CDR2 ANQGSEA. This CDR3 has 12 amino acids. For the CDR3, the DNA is TGCAGCGTTGGGGTTGGGGTCAATGAGCAGTTCTTC. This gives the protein CSVGVGVNEQFF.

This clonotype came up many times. The CDR3 loop reads CASSASKRTSTDTQYF. CDR3 coding DNA: TGTGCCAGCAGCGCCTCTAAGAGAACTAGCACAGATACGCAGTATTTT. The chain carries TRBV27 and TRBJ2-3, with D unresolved. The CDR3 has 16 amino acids. The V end was cut by 6 bases, the J end by 0 bases, with 16 bases between. Looked up from germline, CDR1 is MNHEY and CDR2 is SMNVEV (reference sequence).

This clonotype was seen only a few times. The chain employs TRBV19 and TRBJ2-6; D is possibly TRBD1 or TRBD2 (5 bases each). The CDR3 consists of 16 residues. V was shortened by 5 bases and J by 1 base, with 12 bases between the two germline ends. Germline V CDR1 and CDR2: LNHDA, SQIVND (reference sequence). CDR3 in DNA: TGTGCCAGTAGTCCGGGACCGGTTTCTGGGGCCAACGTCCTGACTTTC. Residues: CASSPGPVSGANVLTF.

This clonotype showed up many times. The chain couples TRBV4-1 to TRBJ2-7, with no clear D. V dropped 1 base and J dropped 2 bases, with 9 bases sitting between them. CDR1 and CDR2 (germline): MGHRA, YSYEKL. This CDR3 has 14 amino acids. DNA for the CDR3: TGCGCCAGCAGCCAAGGCTCAGTTACCTACGAGCAGTACTTC. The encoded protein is CASSQGSVTYEQYF.

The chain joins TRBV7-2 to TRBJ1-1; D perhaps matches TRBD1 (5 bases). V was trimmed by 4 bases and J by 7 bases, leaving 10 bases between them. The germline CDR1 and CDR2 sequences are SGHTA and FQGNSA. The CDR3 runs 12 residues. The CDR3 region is CASSSDSSEAFF. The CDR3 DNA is TGTGCCAGCAGCTCTGACAGTAGTGAAGCTTTCTTT.

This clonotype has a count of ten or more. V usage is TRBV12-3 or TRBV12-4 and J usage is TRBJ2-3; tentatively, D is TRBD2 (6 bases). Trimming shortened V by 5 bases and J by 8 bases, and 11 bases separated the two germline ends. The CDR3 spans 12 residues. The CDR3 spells CASSLTSFTQYF. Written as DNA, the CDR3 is TGTGCCAGCAGTCTGACTAGTTTTACGCAGTATTTT.

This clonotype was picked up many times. The CDR3 DNA reads as TGTGCCAGCAGCCCGATCCGGAAGGATACCCCATATGGCTACACCTTC. Encoded protein: CASSPIRKDTPYGYTF. This sequence joins TRBV11-2 and TRBJ1-2; D gene ambiguous. Germline assignment: CDR1 SGHAT and CDR2 FQNNGV. The CDR3 is 16 residues long. The V end was cut by 5 bases, the J end by 5 bases, with 21 bases between.

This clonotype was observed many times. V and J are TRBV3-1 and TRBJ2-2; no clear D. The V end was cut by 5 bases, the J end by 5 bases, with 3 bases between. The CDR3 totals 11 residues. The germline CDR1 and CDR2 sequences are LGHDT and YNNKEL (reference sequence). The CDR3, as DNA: TGTGCCAGCAGCGATACCGGGGAGCTGTTTTTT. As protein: CASSDTGELFF.

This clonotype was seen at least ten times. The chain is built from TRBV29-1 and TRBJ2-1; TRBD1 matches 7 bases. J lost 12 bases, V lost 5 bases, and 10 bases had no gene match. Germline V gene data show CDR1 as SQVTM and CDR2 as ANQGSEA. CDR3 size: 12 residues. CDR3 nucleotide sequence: TGCAGCGTTAGCCCGAGACAGGGCAGGCAGTTCTTC. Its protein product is CSVSPRQGRQFF.

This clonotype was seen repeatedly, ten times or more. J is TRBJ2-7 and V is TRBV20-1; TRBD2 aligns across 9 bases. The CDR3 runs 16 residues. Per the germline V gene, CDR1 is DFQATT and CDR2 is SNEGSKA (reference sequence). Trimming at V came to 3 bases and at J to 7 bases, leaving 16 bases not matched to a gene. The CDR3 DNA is TGCAGTGCTAGTGGTGACTTCGCTAGCGGGATGTGGGAGCAGTACTTC. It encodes CSASGDFASGMWEQYF.

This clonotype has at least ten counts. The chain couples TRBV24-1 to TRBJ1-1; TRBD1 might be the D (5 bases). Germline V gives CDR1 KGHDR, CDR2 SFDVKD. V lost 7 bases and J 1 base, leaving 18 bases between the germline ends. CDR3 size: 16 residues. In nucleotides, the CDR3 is TGTGCCACCAGCCGCACAGGTGACGGCGGGAACACTGAAGCTTTCTTT. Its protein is CATSRTGDGGNTEAFF.

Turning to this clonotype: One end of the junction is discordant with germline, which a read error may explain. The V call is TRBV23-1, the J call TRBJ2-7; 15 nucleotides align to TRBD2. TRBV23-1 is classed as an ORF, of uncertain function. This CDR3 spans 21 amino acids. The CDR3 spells CASSRRPSGLAGGPGSCEQYF. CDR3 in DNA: TGCGCCAGCAGTCGTAGGCCCAGTGGACTAGCGGGAGGGCCGGGATCCTGCGAGCAGTACTTC.

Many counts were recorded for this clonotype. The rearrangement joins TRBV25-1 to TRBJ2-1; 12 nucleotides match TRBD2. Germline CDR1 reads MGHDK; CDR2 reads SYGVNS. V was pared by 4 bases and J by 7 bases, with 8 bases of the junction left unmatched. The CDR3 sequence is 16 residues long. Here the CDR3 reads CASSAKGLAGPNEQFF. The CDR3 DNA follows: TGTGCCAGCAGTGCCAAGGGACTAGCGGGTCCGAATGAGCAGTTCTTC.

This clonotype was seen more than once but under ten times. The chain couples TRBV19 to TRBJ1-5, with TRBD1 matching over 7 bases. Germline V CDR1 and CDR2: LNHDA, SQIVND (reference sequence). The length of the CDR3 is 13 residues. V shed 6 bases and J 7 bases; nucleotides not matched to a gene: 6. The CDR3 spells CASSTGAQQPQHF. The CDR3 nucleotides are TGTGCCAGTAGCACAGGGGCCCAACAGCCCCAGCATTTT.

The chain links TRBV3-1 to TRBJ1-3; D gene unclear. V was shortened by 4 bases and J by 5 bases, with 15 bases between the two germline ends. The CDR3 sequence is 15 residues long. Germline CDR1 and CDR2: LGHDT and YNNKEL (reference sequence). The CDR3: CASSPQEGGRNTIYF. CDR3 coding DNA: TGTGCCAGCAGCCCTCAGGAGGGTGGTAGAAACACCATATATTTT.

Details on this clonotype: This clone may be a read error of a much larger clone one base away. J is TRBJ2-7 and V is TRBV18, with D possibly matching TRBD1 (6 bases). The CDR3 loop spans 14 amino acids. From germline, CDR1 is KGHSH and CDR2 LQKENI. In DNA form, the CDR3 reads TGTCCCAGCTCACAGGGACGGGACACCTACGAGCAGTACTTC. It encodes CPSSQGRDTYEQYF.

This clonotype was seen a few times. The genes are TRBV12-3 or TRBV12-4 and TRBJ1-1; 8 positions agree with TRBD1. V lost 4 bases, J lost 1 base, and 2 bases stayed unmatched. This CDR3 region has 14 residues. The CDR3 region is CASSWTGPNTEAFF. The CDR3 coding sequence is TGTGCCAGCAGTTGGACAGGGCCGAACACTGAAGCTTTCTTT.

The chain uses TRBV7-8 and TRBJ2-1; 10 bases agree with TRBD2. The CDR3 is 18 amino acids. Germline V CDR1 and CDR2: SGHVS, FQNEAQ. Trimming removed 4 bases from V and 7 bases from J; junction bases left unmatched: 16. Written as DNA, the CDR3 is TGTGCCAGCAGCTATCCCCCGCGGCTAGCGGGAGTGAGGAATGAGCAGTTCTTC. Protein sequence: CASSYPPRLAGVRNEQFF.

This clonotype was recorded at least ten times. The CDR3 is CASGRLNTEAFF. CDR3 bases: TGTGCCAGCGGCAGATTGAACACTGAAGCTTTCTTT. This chain connects TRBV27 to TRBJ1-1; no reliable D call. The CDR3 loop spans 12 amino acids. Per germline, CDR1 MNHEY and CDR2 SMNVEV (reference sequence). V dropped 8 bases and J dropped 0 bases, with 7 bases sitting between them.

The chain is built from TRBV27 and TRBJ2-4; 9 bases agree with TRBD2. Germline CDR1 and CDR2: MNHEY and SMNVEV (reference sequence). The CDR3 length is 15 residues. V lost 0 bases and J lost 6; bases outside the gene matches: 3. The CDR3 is CASSLSSGSPNIQYF. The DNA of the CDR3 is TGTGCCAGCAGTTTATCTAGCGGGAGCCCAAACATTCAGTACTTC.

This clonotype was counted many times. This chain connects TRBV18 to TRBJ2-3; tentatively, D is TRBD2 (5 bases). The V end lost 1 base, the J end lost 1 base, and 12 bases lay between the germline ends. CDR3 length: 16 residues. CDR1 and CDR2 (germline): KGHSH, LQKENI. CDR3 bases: TGTGCCAGCTCACCACGGCAAGGAGGTGGCACAGATACGCAGTATTTT. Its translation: CASSPRQGGGTDTQYF.

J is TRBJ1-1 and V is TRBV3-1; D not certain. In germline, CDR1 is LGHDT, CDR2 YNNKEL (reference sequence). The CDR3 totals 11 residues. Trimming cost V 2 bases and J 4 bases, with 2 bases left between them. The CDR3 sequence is CASSQSTEAFF. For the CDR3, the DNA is TGTGCCAGCAGCCAAAGCACTGAAGCTTTCTTT.

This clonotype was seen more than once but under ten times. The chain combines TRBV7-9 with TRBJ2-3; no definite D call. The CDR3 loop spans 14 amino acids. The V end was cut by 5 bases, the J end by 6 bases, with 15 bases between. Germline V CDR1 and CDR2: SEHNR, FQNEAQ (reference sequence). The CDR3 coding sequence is TGTGCCAGCAGCAAATTCGCCCCGCCGGATACGCAGTATTTT. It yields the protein CASSKFAPPDTQYF.

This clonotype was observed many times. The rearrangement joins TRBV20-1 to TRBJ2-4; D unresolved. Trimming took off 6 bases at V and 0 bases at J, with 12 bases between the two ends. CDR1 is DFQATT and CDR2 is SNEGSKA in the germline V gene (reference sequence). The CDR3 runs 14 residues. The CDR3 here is CSALTAGAKNIQYF. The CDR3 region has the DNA TGCAGTGCGCTGACTGCCGGAGCCAAAAACATTCAGTACTTC.

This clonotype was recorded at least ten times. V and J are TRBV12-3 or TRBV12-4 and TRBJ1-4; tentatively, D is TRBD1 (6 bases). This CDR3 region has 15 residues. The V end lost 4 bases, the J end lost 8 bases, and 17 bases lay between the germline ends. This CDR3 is CASSSSGQREEKLFF. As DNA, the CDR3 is TGTGCCAGCAGTTCATCAGGACAGAGGGAGGAAAAACTGTTTTTT.

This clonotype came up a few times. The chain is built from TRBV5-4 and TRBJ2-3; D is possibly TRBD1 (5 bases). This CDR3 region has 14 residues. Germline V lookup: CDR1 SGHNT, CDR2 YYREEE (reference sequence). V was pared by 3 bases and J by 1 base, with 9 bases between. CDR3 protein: CASSWKGGTDTQYF. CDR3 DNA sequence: TGTGCCAGCAGCTGGAAAGGGGGCACAGATACGCAGTATTTT.

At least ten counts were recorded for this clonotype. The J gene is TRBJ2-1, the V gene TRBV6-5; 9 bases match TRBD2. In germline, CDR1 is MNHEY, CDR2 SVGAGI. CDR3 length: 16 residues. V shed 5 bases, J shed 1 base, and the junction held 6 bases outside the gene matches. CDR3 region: CASSHSGSTSYNEQFF. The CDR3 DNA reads TGTGCCAGCAGTCATAGCGGGAGCACGTCCTACAATGAGCAGTTCTTC.